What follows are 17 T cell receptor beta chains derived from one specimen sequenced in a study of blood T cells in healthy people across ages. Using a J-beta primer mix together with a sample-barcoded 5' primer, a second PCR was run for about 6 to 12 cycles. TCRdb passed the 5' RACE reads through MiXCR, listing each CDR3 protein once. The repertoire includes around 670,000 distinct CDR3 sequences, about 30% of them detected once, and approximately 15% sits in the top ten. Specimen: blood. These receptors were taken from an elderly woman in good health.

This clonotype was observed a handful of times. CDR3 sequence: CASSIQRGDEAFF. CDR3 nucleotides: TGTGCCAGTAGTATACAGCGGGGGGATGAAGCTTTCTTT. V usage is TRBV19 and J usage is TRBJ1-1; TRBD1 might be the D (5 bases). Germline CDR1 reads LNHDA; CDR2 reads SQIVND (reference sequence). The CDR3 is 13 residues long. Trimming took off 2 bases at V and 7 bases at J, with 11 bases between the two ends.

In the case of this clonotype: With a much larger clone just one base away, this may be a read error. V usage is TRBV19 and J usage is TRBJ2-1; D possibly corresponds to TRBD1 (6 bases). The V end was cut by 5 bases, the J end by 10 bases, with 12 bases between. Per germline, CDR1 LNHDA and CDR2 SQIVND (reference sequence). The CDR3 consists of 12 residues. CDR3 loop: CASSGWTDEQFF. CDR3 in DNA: TGTGCCAGTAGTGGGTGGACAGACGAGCAGTTCTTC.

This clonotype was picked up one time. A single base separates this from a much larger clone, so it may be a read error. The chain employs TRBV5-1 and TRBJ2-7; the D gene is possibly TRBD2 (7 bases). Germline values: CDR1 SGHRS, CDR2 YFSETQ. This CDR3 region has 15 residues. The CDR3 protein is CASSGGRLSSYEQHF. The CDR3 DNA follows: TGCGCCAGTTCCGGGGGGCGCCTGAGCTCCTACGAGCAGCACTTC.

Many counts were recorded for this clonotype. The CDR3 region has the DNA TGTGCCACCAGTGATTACGGGGCTCAAGAGACCCAGTACTTC. As protein: CATSDYGAQETQYF. The chain has TRBV24-1 and TRBJ2-5; D tentatively reads TRBD1 or TRBD2 (5 bases each). This CDR3 is built from 14 residues. CDR1 is KGHDR, CDR2 SFDVKD, per germline. Trimming left V 2 bases short and J 2 bases short, with 8 bases between.

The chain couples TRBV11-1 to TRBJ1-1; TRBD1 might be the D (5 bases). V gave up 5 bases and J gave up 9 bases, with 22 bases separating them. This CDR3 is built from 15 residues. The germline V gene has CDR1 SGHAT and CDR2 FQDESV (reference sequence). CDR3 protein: CASSRRPTLGTKAFF. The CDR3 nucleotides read TGTGCCAGCAGCCGGCGTCCGACCCTAGGGACTAAAGCTTTCTTT.

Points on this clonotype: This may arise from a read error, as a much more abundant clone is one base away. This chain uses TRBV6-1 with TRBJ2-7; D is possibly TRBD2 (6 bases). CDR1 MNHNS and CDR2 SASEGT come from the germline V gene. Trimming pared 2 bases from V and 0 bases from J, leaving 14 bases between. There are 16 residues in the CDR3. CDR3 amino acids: CASSEPRHGSSYEQYF. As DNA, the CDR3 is TGTGCCAGCAGTGAACCCCGACACGGGAGCTCCTACGAGCAGTACTTC.

The DNA for the CDR3 is TGTGCCAGCAGATCCGGACACAGCTACGAGCAGTACTTC. This sequence encodes CASRSGHSYEQYF. The chain recombines TRBV6-2 or TRBV6-3 with TRBJ2-7; TRBD1 is a possible D gene (5 bases). The CDR3 covers 13 residues. CDR1 and CDR2 (germline): MNHEY, SVGEGT. Trimming took off 6 bases at V and 3 bases at J, with 12 bases between the two ends.

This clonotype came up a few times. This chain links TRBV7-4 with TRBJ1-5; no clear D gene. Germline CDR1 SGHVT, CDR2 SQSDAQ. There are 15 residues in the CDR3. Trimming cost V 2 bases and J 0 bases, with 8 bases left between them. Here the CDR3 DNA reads TGTGCCAGCAGCTTACCGGGGTATAGCAATCAGCCCCAGCATTTT. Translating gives CASSLPGYSNQPQHF.

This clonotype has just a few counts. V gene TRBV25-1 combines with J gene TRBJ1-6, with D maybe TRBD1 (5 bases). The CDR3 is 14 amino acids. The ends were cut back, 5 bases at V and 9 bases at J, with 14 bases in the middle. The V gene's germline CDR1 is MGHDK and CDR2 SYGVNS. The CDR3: CASSQSGFSSPLHF. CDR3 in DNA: TGTGCCAGCAGTCAATCAGGGTTTAGTTCACCCCTCCACTTT.

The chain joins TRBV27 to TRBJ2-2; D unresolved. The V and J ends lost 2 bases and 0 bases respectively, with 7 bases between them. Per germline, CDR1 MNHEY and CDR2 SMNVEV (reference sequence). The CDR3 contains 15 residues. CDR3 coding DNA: TGTGCCAGCAGTTTAAGCCGGACGAACACCGGGGAGCTGTTTTTT. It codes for CASSLSRTNTGELFF.

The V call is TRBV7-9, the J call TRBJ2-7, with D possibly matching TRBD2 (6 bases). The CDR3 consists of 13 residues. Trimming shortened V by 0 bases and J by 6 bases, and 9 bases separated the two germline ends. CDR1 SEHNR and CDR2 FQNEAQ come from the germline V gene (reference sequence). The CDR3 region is CASSLAGGSEQYF. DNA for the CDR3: TGTGCCAGCAGCTTAGCGGGGGGTAGCGAGCAGTACTTC. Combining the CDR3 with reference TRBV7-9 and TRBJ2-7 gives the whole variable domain DTGVSQNPRHKITKRGQNVTFRCDPISEHNRLYWYRQTLGQGPEFLTYFQNEAQLEKSRLLSDRFSAERPKGSFSTLEIQRTEQGDSAMYLCASSLAGGSEQYFGPGTRLTVT.

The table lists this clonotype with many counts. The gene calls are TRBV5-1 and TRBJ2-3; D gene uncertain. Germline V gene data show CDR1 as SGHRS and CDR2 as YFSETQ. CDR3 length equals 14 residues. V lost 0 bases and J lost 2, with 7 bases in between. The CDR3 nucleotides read TGCGCCAGCAGCTTGGCGGCGGTCACAGATACGCAGTATTTT. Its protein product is CASSLAAVTDTQYF.

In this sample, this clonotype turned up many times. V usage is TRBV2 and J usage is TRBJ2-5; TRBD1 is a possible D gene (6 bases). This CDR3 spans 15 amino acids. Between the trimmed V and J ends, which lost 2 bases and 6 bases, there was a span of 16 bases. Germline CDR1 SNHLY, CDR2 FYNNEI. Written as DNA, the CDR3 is TGTGCCAGCAGTGAAAGAGTTGGGGGCAGCAAGACCCAGTACTTC. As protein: CASSERVGGSKTQYF.

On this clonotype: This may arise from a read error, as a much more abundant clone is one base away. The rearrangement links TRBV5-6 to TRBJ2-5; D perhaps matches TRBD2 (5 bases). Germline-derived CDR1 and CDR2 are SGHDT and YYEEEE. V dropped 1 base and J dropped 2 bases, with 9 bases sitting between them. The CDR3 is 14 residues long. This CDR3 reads CASSLSTRQETQYF. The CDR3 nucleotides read TGTGCCAGCAGCTTGTCCACTAGACAAGAGACCCAGTACTTC.

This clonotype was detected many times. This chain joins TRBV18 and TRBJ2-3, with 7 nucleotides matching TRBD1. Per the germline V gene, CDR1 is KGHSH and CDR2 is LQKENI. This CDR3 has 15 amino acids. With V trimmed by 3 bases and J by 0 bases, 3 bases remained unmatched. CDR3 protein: CASSPVQGSTDTQYF. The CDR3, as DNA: TGTGCCAGCTCACCCGTACAGGGGAGCACAGATACGCAGTATTTT.

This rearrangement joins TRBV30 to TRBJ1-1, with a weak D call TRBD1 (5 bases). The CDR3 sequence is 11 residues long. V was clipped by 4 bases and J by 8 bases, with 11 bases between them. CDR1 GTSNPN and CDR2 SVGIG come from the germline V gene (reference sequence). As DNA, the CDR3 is TGTGCCTGGAACGGGCGGGACGAAGCTTTCTTT. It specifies CAWNGRDEAFF.

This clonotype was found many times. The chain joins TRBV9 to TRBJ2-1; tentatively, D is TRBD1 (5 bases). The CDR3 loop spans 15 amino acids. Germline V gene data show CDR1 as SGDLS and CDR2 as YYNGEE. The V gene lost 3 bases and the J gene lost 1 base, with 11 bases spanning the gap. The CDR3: CASSEGRVSYNEQFF. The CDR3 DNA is TGTGCCAGCAGCGAAGGCAGGGTATCCTACAATGAGCAGTTCTTC.